This TCR beta chain was recorded in a study of CD8 T cells in Susac syndrome. Study context: Patients with Susac syndrome were, at the time of blood collection, therapy-naive, maintained on corticosteroids, or maintained on intravenous immunoglobulin alone.

It was with random hexamers that roughly 0.45 to 1 ug RNA was reverse transcribed. TCRdb reprocessed the immunoSEQ multiplex PCR reads with MiXCR, giving one entry per CDR3 protein. Of 200,000 to 250,000 distinct CDR3 sequences in the sample, around 93% were seen once. The CDR3 consists of 14 residues. V dropped 4 bases and J dropped 8 bases, with 15 bases sitting between them. Germline V CDR1 and CDR2: SGDLS, YYNGEE. TEMRA cells were enriched by FACS, while CD8+ and CD4+ T cells were obtained through a negative isolation that was performed magnetically. Source material: CD4+ T cells from PBMCs. The TCR comes from a human donor with Susac syndrome. The chain is built from TRBV9 and TRBJ1-4, with unresolved D. CDR3 protein: CASSFNPRGEKLFF. CDR3 nucleotides: TGTGCCAGCAGCTTCAACCCCAGAGGGGAAAAACTGTTTTTT. Full variable domain (remainder filled in from reference TRBV9 and TRBJ1-4): DSGVTQTPKHLITATGQRVTLRCSPRSGDLSVYWYQQSLDQGLQFLIQYYNGEERAKGNILERFSAQQFPDLHSELNLSSLELGDSALYFCASSFNPRGEKLFFGSGTQLSVL.